This T cell receptor (beta chain) was recorded in a study of molecular identifiers for immune sequencing clone quantification. General study findings and limits: The share of molecules held by clones above 20 RNA copies was over 99% in effector cells and under 1% in naive cells.

The CDR3 extends over 13 amino acids. The germline V and J ends were trimmed by 0 bases and 6 bases, with 7 bases remaining between them. The germline CDR1 and CDR2 sequences are SGHRS and YFSETQ. TCRdb reanalysed the PCR reads using MiXCR and keeps one entry per CDR3 protein. This sample has under 600,000 distinct CDR3 sequences, with about 21% found just once. In the case of this clonotype: Its target is unknown.

Sorting recovered naive CD8 T cells on a CD8+CD4-CCR7+CD45RA+ profile. This receptor was taken from a human donor in good health. Some libraries in this study had Jurkat cell RNA spiked in. The chain is built from TRBV5-1 and TRBJ2-1; D ambiguous. The sequenced sample consisted of naive CD8+ T cells from blood, with Jurkat cell RNA spiked in. The subset: FACS-sorted CD8+CD4-CCR7+CD45RA+ naive T cells. CDR3 sequence: CASSLAFGNEQFF. DNA of the CDR3: TGCGCCAGCAGCTTGGCATTTGGCAATGAGCAGTTCTTC. The variable domain in full, with the rest retrieved from reference TRBV5-1 and TRBJ2-1, is KAGVTQTPRYLIKTRGQQVTLSCSPISGHRSVSWYQQTPGQGLQFLFEYFSETQRNKGNFPGRFSGRQFSNSRSEMNVSTLELGDSALYLCASSLAFGNEQFFGPGTRLTVL.